The 11 T cell receptor beta chains given below trace back to one sample, sequenced in a study of breast tumors, draining lymph nodes, adjacent tissues. The lymph nodes were axillary draining lymph nodes from breast cancer patients. TCRdb re-analysed the multiplex PCR reads in MiXCR, keeping a single row per CDR3 protein. The data contain approximately 180,000 distinct CDR3 sequences, around 35% of them singletons. Sequencing was performed on axillary lymph node tissue. The receptors stem from a female donor with breast cancer. Some clones in this sample may be carry-over from other donors' samples.

V is TRBV29-1 and J is TRBJ2-3; 14 nucleotides line up with TRBD2. Losses at the gene ends were 1 base for V and 8 bases for J; bases not matched to a gene: 8. Germline V gene lookup returns CDR1 SQVTM and CDR2 ANQGSEA. The CDR3 extends over 16 amino acids. As DNA, the CDR3 is TGCAGCGTTGAAGGGACTAGCGGGGGGTCCTGGGGTACGCAGTATTTT. It codes for CSVEGTSGGSWGTQYF.

This clonotype was seen many times. One base away lies a much larger clone, so this may be a sequencing read error. J is TRBJ1-6 and V is TRBV7-9; perhaps TRBD1 as D (5 bases). Germline CDR1 reads SEHNR; CDR2 reads FQNEAQ (reference sequence). V lost 5 bases to trimming and J lost 11 bases, with 19 bases between them. CDR3 size: 15 residues. As DNA, the CDR3 is TGTGCCAGCAGCCCAGGAAGGGGCAGAAATCCACCCCTCCACTTT. Translated, it gives CASSPGRGRNPPLHF.

This clonotype was seen repeatedly, ten times or more. This chain uses TRBV27 with TRBJ2-7; D gene ambiguous. The CDR3 extends over 12 amino acids. Germline V gene sequence: CDR1 MNHEY, CDR2 SMNVEV (reference sequence). The V end lost 5 bases, the J end lost 6 bases, and 11 bases lay between the germline ends. CDR3 amino acids: CASSRPLGEQYF. For the CDR3, the DNA is TGTGCCAGCAGTAGACCACTTGGCGAGCAGTACTTC.

This sequence joins TRBV20-1 and TRBJ2-7; 8 nucleotides align to TRBD2. Germline V gene data show CDR1 as DFQATT and CDR2 as SNEGSKA (reference sequence). V was clipped by 6 bases and J by 9 bases; unmatched bases: 16. The CDR3 is 14 amino acids. The CDR3, as DNA: TGCAGTGCAGACTCCGGGACTAGTTTTGCCGCGCAGTACTTC. Its translation is CSADSGTSFAAQYF.

CDR3 amino acids: CASSFDRDSPLHF. CDR3 sequence (DNA): TGTGCCAGCAGTTTTGACAGGGATTCACCCCTCCACTTT. The chain employs TRBV12-3 or TRBV12-4 and TRBJ1-6; 7 bases agree with TRBD1. The CDR3 length is 13 residues. Germline trimming cut 3 bases from V and 8 bases from J; bases unmatched to any gene: 1.

This clonotype was seen at least ten times. The chain is built from TRBV5-1 and TRBJ2-1, with 10 positions matching TRBD2. CDR3 size: 17 residues. Germline V gene sequence: CDR1 SGHRS, CDR2 YFSETQ. J gave up 3 bases and V 4 bases, and 10 bases lay outside the gene matches. The CDR3 bases are TGCGCCAGCAGCCGGGGATCCCTAGCGGGAGACTACAATGAGCAGTTCTTC. Amino acids: CASSRGSLAGDYNEQFF.

In regard to this clonotype: No conserved phenylalanine or tryptophan is present at the end of the CDR3, so a read error is the likely explanation. V and J are TRBV7-6 and TRBJ2-5; D is perhaps TRBD1 (6 bases). This CDR3 spans 14 amino acids. Germline V gene sequence: CDR1 SGHVS, CDR2 FNYEAQ. The V gene lost 1 base and the J gene lost 7 bases, with 13 bases spanning the gap. Here the CDR3 DNA reads TGTGCCAGCAGCTTAGGGACAGCCAGAGGGACCCAGTACTCC. Its protein is CASSLGTARGTQYS.

The table lists this clonotype with many counts. This chain joins TRBV6-1 and TRBJ1-5; D is uncertain. The CDR3 totals 16 residues. Per the germline V gene, CDR1 is MNHNS and CDR2 is SASEGT. Trimming left V 1 base short and J 0 bases short, with 10 bases between. CDR3 bases: TGTGCCAGCAGTGAAGGAAGTCAGGCTAGCAATCAGCCCCAGCATTTT. This translates into CASSEGSQASNQPQHF.

At least ten counts were recorded for this clonotype. V usage is TRBV7-2 and J usage is TRBJ2-5; 7 bases are shared with TRBD2. This CDR3 is 13 amino acids long. The V gene's germline CDR1 is SGHTA and CDR2 FQGNSA. J lost 4 bases, V lost 11 bases, and 10 bases had no gene match. The CDR3 sequence is CASARASGETQYF. CDR3 DNA: TGTGCCTCAGCCCGGGCTAGCGGAGAGACCCAGTACTTC.

In its sample, this clonotype was seen a few times. One base away lies a much larger clone, so this may be a sequencing read error. The V call is TRBV14, the J call TRBJ1-6; D is uncertain. From germline, CDR1 is SGHDN and CDR2 FVKESK. The CDR3 is 15 residues long. The DNA for the CDR3 is TGTGCCAGCAGCCAATTCGTGAGTTATAATTCACCCCCCCACTTT. Translated, it gives CASSQFVSYNSPPHF. Drawing the rest from reference TRBV14 and TRBJ1-6, the complete variable domain is EAGVTQFPSHSVIEKGQTVTLRCDPISGHDNLYWYRRVMGKEIKFLLHFVKESKQDESGMPNNRFLAERTGGTYSTLKVQPAELEDSGVYFCASSQFVSYNSPPHFGNGTRLTVT.

By share of the sample, this clonotype is medium-sized (0.01 to 0.1%). DNA for the CDR3: TGTGCCACGAGTCCGAGCTCCTACAATGAGCAGTTCTTC. Translation gives CATSPSSYNEQFF. The V gene is TRBV24-1, the J gene TRBJ2-1, with D unresolved. Germline-derived CDR1 and CDR2 are KGHDR and SFDVKD. CDR3 length: 13 residues. V lost 10 bases and J 0 bases, leaving 9 bases between the germline ends.